The 21 T cell receptor beta chains below were found in one sample sequenced in a study of early T cells in non-severe SARS-CoV-2 infection. MiXCR, applied by TCRdb to the 5' RACE reads, yields one record per CDR3 protein. Found here are 90,000 to 120,000 distinct CDR3 sequences, roughly 10% of them singletons; the top ten hold approximately 8.1%. Source material: whole blood. These receptor sequences come from an adult who was a healthcare worker with PCR-confirmed SARS-CoV-2 infection or an uninfected control (not recorded which).

Notes on this clonotype: With a much larger clone just one base away, this may be a read error. This CDR3 is CVTSTTNEKLFF. In nucleotides, the CDR3 is TGTGTCACCTCCACAACTAATGAAAAACTGTTTTTT. The chain combines TRBV28 with TRBJ1-4; unclear D gene. The CDR3 length is 12 residues. Germline CDR1 is MDHEN and CDR2 is SYDVKM. The full variable domain, with the rest looked up from reference TRBV28 and TRBJ1-4, is DVKVTQSSRYLVKRTGEKVFLECVQDMDHENMFWYRQDPGLGLRLIYFSYDVKMKEKGDIPEGYSVSREKKERFSLILESASTNQTSMYLCVTSTTNEKLFFGSGTQLSVL.

This clonotype was counted ten times or more. V gene TRBV5-1 combines with J gene TRBJ2-4; perhaps TRBD2 as D (6 bases). This CDR3 region has 16 residues. Per the germline V gene, CDR1 is SGHRS and CDR2 is YFSETQ. Trimming removed 4 bases from V and 6 bases from J, with 20 bases in between. DNA for the CDR3: TGCGCCAGCAGCCGGGGGACGGGACCGACGGCAAACATTCAGTACTTC. It codes for CASSRGTGPTANIQYF.

There are a few counts of this clonotype. V gene TRBV28 combines with J gene TRBJ2-7; tentative D call: TRBD1 (6 bases). This CDR3 contains 14 residues. Per the germline V gene, CDR1 is MDHEN and CDR2 is SYDVKM. V gave up 11 bases and J gave up 0 bases, with 17 bases separating them. Here the CDR3 DNA reads TGTGCCGCCACCTCGACAGGCAGCTCCTACGAGCAGTACTTC. It yields the protein CAATSTGSSYEQYF. The whole variable domain, filled in from reference TRBV28 and TRBJ2-7, reads DVKVTQSSRYLVKRTGEKVFLECVQDMDHENMFWYRQDPGLGLRLIYFSYDVKMKEKGDIPEGYSVSREKKERFSLILESASTNQTSMYLCAATSTGSSYEQYFGPGTRLTVT.

This clonotype was counted many times. This chain joins TRBV20-1 and TRBJ2-2, with unresolved D. Germline V gene sequence: CDR1 DFQATT, CDR2 SNEGSKA (reference sequence). Trimming took off 3 bases at V and 2 bases at J, with 10 bases between the two ends. The CDR3 consists of 14 residues. The CDR3 reads CSASYGSNTGELFF. CDR3 nucleotides: TGCAGTGCTAGTTATGGCTCAAACACCGGGGAGCTGTTTTTT.

In regard to this clonotype: Here the CDR3 omits its conserved ending phenylalanine or tryptophan, so a read error is the likely source. No DNA is shown, since the ends of the CDR3 on it are uncertain; the CDR3 is the one TCRdb lists. The V and J genes are TRBV19 and TRBJ1-5. CDR1 and CDR2 (germline): LNHDA, SQIVND (reference sequence). 12 amino acids form the CDR3, both terminal residues included. The CDR3 here is CASVPSEPSWRG.

This clonotype was counted a few times. The chain couples TRBV3-1 to TRBJ2-7; D is undetermined. CDR3 length: 12 amino acids. V gave up 1 base and J gave up 7 bases, with 8 bases separating them. Germline loops: CDR1 LGHDT, CDR2 YNNKEL (reference sequence). The CDR3 DNA sequence: TGTGCCAGCAGCCAAGGAAAGGTTGAGCAGTACTTC. Protein sequence: CASSQGKVEQYF.

This clonotype was found many times. V and J are TRBV2 and TRBJ2-7; D not resolved. Trimming took off 6 bases at V and 3 bases at J, with 9 bases between the two ends. There are 12 residues in the CDR3. CDR1 SNHLY and CDR2 FYNNEI come from the germline V gene. The CDR3 is CASSLSLYEQYF. Here the CDR3 DNA reads TGTGCCAGCAGCCTCTCTCTCTACGAGCAGTACTTC.

This clonotype turned up a few times. V and J are TRBV7-9 and TRBJ1-2; D not resolved. The length of the CDR3 is 16 residues. The ends were cut back, 1 base at V and 8 bases at J, with 20 bases in the middle. Germline V gene lookup returns CDR1 SEHNR and CDR2 FQNEAQ (reference sequence). The CDR3 DNA follows: TGTGCCAGCAGCTTAGGTCAGATAGGAGGGAGTAGAGGCTACACCTTC. Encoded protein: CASSLGQIGGSRGYTF. Using reference TRBV7-9 and TRBJ1-2 for the parts outside the CDR3, the full variable domain is DTGVSQNPRHKITKRGQNVTFRCDPISEHNRLYWYRQTLGQGPEFLTYFQNEAQLEKSRLLSDRFSAERPKGSFSTLEIQRTEQGDSAMYLCASSLGQIGGSRGYTFGSGTRLTVV.

The chain couples TRBV14 to TRBJ1-4; D is perhaps TRBD1 (5 bases). The CDR3 has 18 amino acids. The germline V and J ends were trimmed by 1 base and 0 bases, with 15 bases remaining between them. Germline lookup yields CDR1 SGHDN and CDR2 FVKESK. CDR3: CASSQVYAGLPTNEKLFF. The CDR3 DNA reads as TGTGCCAGCAGCCAAGTTTATGCGGGGCTTCCAACTAATGAAAAACTGTTTTTT. The full variable domain, its missing parts supplied by reference TRBV14 and TRBJ1-4, is EAGVTQFPSHSVIEKGQTVTLRCDPISGHDNLYWYRRVMGKEIKFLLHFVKESKQDESGMPNNRFLAERTGGTYSTLKVQPAELEDSGVYFCASSQVYAGLPTNEKLFFGSGTQLSVL.

The chain is built from TRBV20-1 and TRBJ2-7, with D possibly matching TRBD2 (6 bases). The CDR3 is made up of 16 amino acids. Germline-derived CDR1 and CDR2 are DFQATT and SNEGSKA (reference sequence). V lost 0 bases and J lost 6, with 21 bases in between. The CDR3 DNA reads as TGCAGTGCTAGAGACGCGGGTCAGGGAACCGGGAGCGAGCAGTACTTC. As protein: CSARDAGQGTGSEQYF.

This clonotype has at least ten counts. V usage is TRBV5-1 and J usage is TRBJ1-1; D is unresolved. CDR1 and CDR2 (germline): SGHRS, YFSETQ. This CDR3 contains 13 residues. The V and J ends lost 1 base and 5 bases respectively, with 9 bases between them. The CDR3 sequence: CASSLKLETEAFF. The CDR3 DNA follows: TGCGCCAGCAGCTTGAAACTCGAAACTGAAGCTTTCTTT.

V gene TRBV5-1 combines with J gene TRBJ2-7, with 10 bases matching TRBD2. Germline values: CDR1 SGHRS, CDR2 YFSETQ. This CDR3 has 17 residues. V lost 0 bases, J lost 1 base, and 7 bases stayed unmatched. CDR3 sequence reads: CASSLGASGSKSYEQYF. In DNA, the CDR3 is TGCGCCAGCAGCTTGGGGGCTAGCGGGAGTAAGTCCTACGAGCAGTACTTC.

This clonotype has more than one count but fewer than ten. V gene TRBV2 combines with J gene TRBJ1-1; D call uncertain. This CDR3 region has 13 residues. CDR1 and CDR2 from the germline V gene are SNHLY and FYNNEI. Trimming took off 5 bases at V and 1 base at J, with 8 bases between the two ends. The CDR3 DNA follows: TGTGCCAGCAGTCCCGTAGCGAACACTGAAGCTTTCTTT. This sequence encodes CASSPVANTEAFF.

This clonotype is categorized as medium-sized. This chain joins TRBV4-3 and TRBJ2-3; 8 bases fit TRBD2. V trimming: 4 bases; J trimming: 2 bases; junction bases outside the gene matches: 8. In germline, CDR1 is LGHNA, CDR2 YSLEER. The CDR3 covers 16 residues. CDR3 region: CASSLQLAGNTDTQYF. The CDR3 nucleotides are TGCGCCAGCAGCCTCCAGCTAGCGGGCAACACAGATACGCAGTATTTT.

Only a few counts were recorded for this clonotype. This chain connects TRBV7-2 to TRBJ2-3; D unresolved. Trimming removed 7 bases from V and 2 bases from J, with 13 bases in between. The CDR3 totals 14 residues. Germline lookup yields CDR1 SGHTA and CDR2 FQGNSA. CDR3 residues: CASTMYQYTDTQYF. CDR3 bases: TGTGCCAGCACCATGTACCAATACACAGATACGCAGTATTTT.

This clonotype was recorded at least ten times. This rearrangement joins TRBV7-2 to TRBJ1-4; D not certain. V lost 3 bases and J lost 5, with 4 bases in between. Germline values: CDR1 SGHTA, CDR2 FQGNSA. The CDR3 is 12 amino acids. The CDR3 DNA sequence: TGTGCCAGCAGCTTCGCCAATGAAAAACTGTTTTTT. Its translation: CASSFANEKLFF.

This clonotype was detected ten times or more. J is TRBJ2-1 and V is TRBV7-6; D is perhaps TRBD1 (6 bases). Germline values: CDR1 SGHVS, CDR2 FNYEAQ. CDR3 size: 16 residues. With 4 bases removed from V and 7 bases from J, the gap between germline ends came to 20 bases. The CDR3 DNA sequence: TGTGCCAGCAGCTACGAACAGGGCAAGTGGCGGAATGAGCAGTTCTTC. It specifies CASSYEQGKWRNEQFF.

CDR3 amino acids: CASSYARTSVGEQFF. Here the CDR3 DNA reads TGTGCCAGCAGTTACGCCCGGACTAGCGTGGGTGAGCAGTTCTTC. The chain couples TRBV6-6 to TRBJ2-1; 9 bases align to TRBD2. V shed 2 bases and J 9 bases; nucleotides not matched to a gene: 8. Per the germline V gene, CDR1 is MNHNY and CDR2 is SVGAGI (reference sequence). This CDR3 spans 15 amino acids.

This clonotype was seen only a few times. The chain uses TRBV4-1 and TRBJ1-2; no firm D call. From germline, CDR1 is MGHRA and CDR2 YSYEKL. Deletions cut 0 bases from V and 4 bases from J, with 9 bases between. This CDR3 region has 14 residues. The CDR3 region has the DNA TGCGCCAGCAGCCAAGATCCGGGTGCCTATGGCTACACCTTC. It codes for CASSQDPGAYGYTF.

Ten or more counts support this clonotype. This chain links TRBV10-3 with TRBJ1-5; D remains unclear. The CDR3 runs 14 residues. Trimming cost V 6 bases and J 1 base, with 10 bases left between them. The germline V gene encodes CDR1 ENHRY and CDR2 SYGVKD. CDR3 sequence reads: CAISRAQSNQPQHF. CDR3 DNA: TGTGCCATCAGCCGGGCCCAAAGCAATCAGCCCCAGCATTTT.

CDR3 amino acids: CASSRTSGSDEQYF. The CDR3 DNA follows: TGTGCCAGCAGTAGGACTAGCGGGAGTGACGAGCAGTACTTC. This chain links TRBV28 with TRBJ2-7, with 13 bases lining up with TRBD2. CDR1 is MDHEN, CDR2 SYDVKM, per germline. CDR3 length: 14 residues. V shed 5 bases and J 5 bases; nucleotides not matched to a gene: 3.